This TCR beta chain was sequenced during a study of blood T cell repertoires in COVID-19. At the level of the study: The origin of the acute and convalescent COVID-19 samples was the United States, Italy and Spain.

Trimming stripped 4 bases from V and 3 bases from J, with 13 bases between. Germline lookup yields CDR1 SGHRS and CDR2 YFSETQ. The CDR3 length is 14 residues. In the original analysis: Amplifying reference gene primers gave estimates of nucleated cell counts. The method was immunoSEQ multiplex PCR; TCRdb's version includes in-frame clones alone and lacks a portion of them. The DNA gave D and trimming, while V, J and clone size come from that table. This table has around 45,000 clones, less than 70% appearing once. V usage is TRBV5-1 and J usage is TRBJ1-1; D perhaps matches TRBD1 (6 bases). This clonotype was obtained from a man older than 75 with acute or convalescent COVID-19. Sequencing was performed on peripheral blood. In DNA, the CDR3 is TGCGCCAGCAGCCCCCGGGACACCTACACTGAAGCTTTCTTT. It codes for CASSPRDTYTEAFF.